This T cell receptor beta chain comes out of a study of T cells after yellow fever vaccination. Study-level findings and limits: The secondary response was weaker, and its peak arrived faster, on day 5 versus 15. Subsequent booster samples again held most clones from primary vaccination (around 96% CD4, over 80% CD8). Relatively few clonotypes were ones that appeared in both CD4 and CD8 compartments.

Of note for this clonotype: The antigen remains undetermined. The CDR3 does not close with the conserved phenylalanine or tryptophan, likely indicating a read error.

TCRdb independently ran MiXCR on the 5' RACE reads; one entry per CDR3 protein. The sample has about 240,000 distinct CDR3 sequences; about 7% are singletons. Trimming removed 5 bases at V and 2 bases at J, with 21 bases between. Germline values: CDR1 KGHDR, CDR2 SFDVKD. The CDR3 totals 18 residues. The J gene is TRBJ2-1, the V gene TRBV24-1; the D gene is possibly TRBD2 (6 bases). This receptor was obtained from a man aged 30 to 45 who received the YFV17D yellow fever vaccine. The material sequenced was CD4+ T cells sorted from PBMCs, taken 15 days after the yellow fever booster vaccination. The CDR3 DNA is TGTGCCACCAGTGGGGGCCGGGACTCCTTAGAAGCCTACAATGAGCAGTTCTTA. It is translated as CATSGGRDSLEAYNEQFL.